The rows below give T cell receptor beta chains drawn from one sample of a study of blood T cell repertoires in COVID-19. Clones were sequenced by immunoSEQ multiplex PCR, and TCRdb holds only the in-frame ones, with some missing. The sample yields approximately 74,000 clones, 86% seen once. Sample: peripheral blood. The source of these receptors is a woman aged 55 to 70 with acute or convalescent COVID-19. Each CDR3 is given without its conserved first and last residue.

v_call,j_call,cdr3_aa
TRBV9,TRBJ2-3,ASSLTTSTDTQY
TRBV28,TRBJ1-2,ASSFAGVAQNYGYT
TRBV7-2,TRBJ1-4,ASSLNTRQGASEKLF
TRBV28,TRBJ2-1,ASSVPTSFNEQF
TRBV12-3/TRBV12-4,TRBJ1-1,ASSPGNTEAF
TRBV6-4,TRBJ1-5,ASSKTGVRDQPQH
TRBV6-2/TRBV6-3,TRBJ2-2,ASSYGQGATNTGELF
TRBV28,TRBJ1-4,ASGGGGANEKLF
TRBV5-1,TRBJ2-1,ASSLARSDNEQF
TRBV4-1,TRBJ2-2,ASSQAVGSSGELF
TRBV7-2,TRBJ1-2,ATSRNYGYT
TRBV5-4,TRBJ1-1,ASSKTGGSMNTEAF
TRBV6-5,TRBJ2-5,ASSAWGEIAETQY
TRBV6-5,TRBJ2-7,ASGDSFYEQY
TRBV12-3/TRBV12-4,TRBJ1-1,ASSWGVTEAF
TRBV9,TRBJ2-5,ASSPRTGPQGGQETQY
TRBV18,TRBJ1-1,ASSRSRTNTEAF
TRBV3-1/TRBV3-2,TRBJ1-1,ASSQDGMNTEAF
TRBV29-1,TRBJ2-1,SVVRGTSGGDEQF
TRBV7-9,TRBJ2-2,ASKPQGAVDTGELF
TRBV6-5,TRBJ2-1,ASSSPRGNEQF
TRBV28,TRBJ1-4,ATRGGYNEKLF
TRBV5-1,TRBJ2-7,ASSLDSITYEQY
TRBV27,TRBJ2-1,ASSPVTSGGANEQF
TRBV5-1,TRBJ2-1,ASSEGLAVEGDGNEQF
TRBV19,TRBJ2-3,ASSTNRAGDTQY
TRBV27,TRBJ1-1,ASSFIGGGRFAEAF
TRBV3-1/TRBV3-2,TRBJ2-7,ASSPPGQGYEQY
TRBV7-9,TRBJ2-3,ASSPRDTDTQY
TRBV28,TRBJ1-5,ASEQGNQPQH
TRBV6-6,TRBJ2-1,ASSYSGLAGYNEQF
TRBV6-5,TRBJ1-2,ASTLGGGSYGYT
TRBV2,TRBJ1-1,ASTEGHMNTEAF
TRBV5-1,TRBJ1-6,ASSLNQRSYNSPLH
TRBV10-3,TRBJ2-5,AISAGRLSTGEGAETQY
TRBV27,TRBJ1-6,ASSLWDRGRAPLH
TRBV5-4,TRBJ1-1,ASSPPYRNTEAF
TRBV5-1,TRBJ2-1,ASSRGDRGPADEQF
TRBV6-2/TRBV6-3,TRBJ1-6,ASSSGQLSSYNSPLH
TRBV7-2,TRBJ2-3,ASSFDGYTDTQY
TRBV7-2,TRBJ2-1,ASSLAAGSKF
TRBV6-2/TRBV6-3,TRBJ2-2,ASSRGQYTGELF
TRBV7-2,TRBJ1-2,ASSLGGGAQYGYT
TRBV9,TRBJ2-2,ASSASPGTGILTGELF